What follows is one T cell receptor (beta chain) and its context. V shed 3 bases, J shed 4 bases, and the junction held 12 bases outside the gene matches. The V gene's germline CDR1 is GTSNPN and CDR2 SVGIG (reference sequence). The CDR3 loop spans 17 amino acids. Sequencing used immunoSEQ multiplex PCR; TCRdb keeps in-frame clones, though not all of them. This table holds some 180,000 clones, approximately 94% found once. These data belong to a study of T cell responses to AZD1222 COVID-19 vaccine. This receptor was identified in an adult who received the AZD1222 COVID-19 vaccine. This sample comprised peripheral blood, obtained 28 days after the second AZD1222 dose. The V gene is TRBV30, the J gene TRBJ1-6, with 7 bases that match TRBD1. The CDR3 reads CAWRRQGRGLYNSPLHF. DNA of the CDR3: TGTGCCTGGAGGAGACAGGGTCGGGGATTATATAATTCACCCCTCCACTTT.